This T cell receptor beta chain came from a study of OX40 agonist ivuxolimab in advanced cancers. Background on the study: Ivuxolimab, an antibody acting as an agonist of OX40 (CD134), was used to treat patients. Prior anti-PD-1, anti-PD-L1 or anti-CTLA-4 therapy was allowed; 35% to 40% had some.

V lost 0 bases and J lost 4, with 15 bases in between. The CDR3 spans 16 residues. The germline V gene encodes CDR1 SGHRS and CDR2 YFSETQ. Assay: immunoSEQ multiplex PCR; the TCRdb copy retains only in-frame clones and omits some. This table holds about 61,000 clones, more than 70% found once. The sample holds a few counts of this clone. It was autoimmune disease history or systemic immunosuppression that excluded patients. The clonotype comes from an adult with an advanced solid tumor such as melanoma, head and neck, liver or kidney cancer. V gene TRBV5-1 combines with J gene TRBJ2-3; perhaps TRBD1 as D (5 bases). Sample: CD4+ or CD8+ T cells sorted from blood, taken in a trial of the OX40 agonist ivuxolimab. CDR3 sequence: CASSLGAGSFPDTQYF. CDR3 DNA: TGCGCCAGCAGCTTGGGGGCAGGGTCCTTCCCAGATACGCAGTATTTT.